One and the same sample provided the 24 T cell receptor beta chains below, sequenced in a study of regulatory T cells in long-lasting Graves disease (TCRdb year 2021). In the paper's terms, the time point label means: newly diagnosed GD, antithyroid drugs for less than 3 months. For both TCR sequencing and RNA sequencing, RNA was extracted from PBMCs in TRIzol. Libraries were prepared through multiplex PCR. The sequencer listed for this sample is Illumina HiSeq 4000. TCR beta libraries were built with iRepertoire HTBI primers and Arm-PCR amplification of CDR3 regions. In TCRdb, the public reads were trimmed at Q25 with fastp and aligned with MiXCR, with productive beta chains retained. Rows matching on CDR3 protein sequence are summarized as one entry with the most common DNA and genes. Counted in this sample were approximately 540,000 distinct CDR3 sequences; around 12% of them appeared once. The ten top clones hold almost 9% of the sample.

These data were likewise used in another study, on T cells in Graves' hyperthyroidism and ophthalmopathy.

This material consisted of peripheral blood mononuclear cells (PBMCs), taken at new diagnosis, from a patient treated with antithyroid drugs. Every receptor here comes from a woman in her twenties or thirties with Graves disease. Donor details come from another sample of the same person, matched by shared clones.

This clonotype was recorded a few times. CDR3 sequence reads: CATRQGTGELFF. The CDR3 region has the DNA TGCGCCACCCGACAGGGGACCGGGGAGCTGTTTTTT. The V and J genes are TRBV5-1 and TRBJ2-2, with TRBD1 matching over 8 bases. In germline, CDR1 is SGHRS, CDR2 YFSETQ. The V and J ends lost 9 bases and 5 bases, in that order; junction bases with no gene match: 3. The CDR3 has 12 amino acids.

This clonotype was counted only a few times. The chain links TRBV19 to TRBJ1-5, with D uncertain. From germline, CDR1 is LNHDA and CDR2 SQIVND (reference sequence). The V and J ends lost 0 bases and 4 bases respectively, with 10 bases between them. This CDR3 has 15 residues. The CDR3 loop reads CASSIDRTGNQPQHF. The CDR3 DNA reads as TGTGCCAGTAGTATAGATCGGACGGGGAATCAGCCCCAGCATTTT.

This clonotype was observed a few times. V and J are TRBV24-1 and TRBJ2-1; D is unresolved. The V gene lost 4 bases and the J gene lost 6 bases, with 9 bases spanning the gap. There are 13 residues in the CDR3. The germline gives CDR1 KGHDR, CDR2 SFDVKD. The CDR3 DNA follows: TGTGCCACCAGTGAACTCTGGGGCAATGAGCAGTTCTTC. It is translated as CATSELWGNEQFF.

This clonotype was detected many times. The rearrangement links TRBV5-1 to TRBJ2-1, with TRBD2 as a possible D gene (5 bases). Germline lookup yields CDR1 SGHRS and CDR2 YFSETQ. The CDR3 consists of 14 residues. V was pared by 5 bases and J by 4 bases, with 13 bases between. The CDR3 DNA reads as TGCGCCAGCAGTTTTGCTCCGGGGTACAATGAGCAGTTCTTC. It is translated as CASSFAPGYNEQFF.

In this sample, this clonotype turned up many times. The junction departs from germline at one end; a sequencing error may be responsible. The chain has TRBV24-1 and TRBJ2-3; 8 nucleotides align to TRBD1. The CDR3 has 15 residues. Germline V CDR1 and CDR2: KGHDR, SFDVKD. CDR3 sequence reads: CAISVRTGSTDTQYF. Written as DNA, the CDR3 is TGTGCCATCAGTGTAAGGACAGGGTCAACAGATACGCAGTATTTT.

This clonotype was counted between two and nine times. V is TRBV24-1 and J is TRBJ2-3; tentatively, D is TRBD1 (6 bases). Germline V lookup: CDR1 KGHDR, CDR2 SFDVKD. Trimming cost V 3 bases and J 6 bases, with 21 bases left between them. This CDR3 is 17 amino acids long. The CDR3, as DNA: TGTGCCACCAGTGATAGGGGCGATCCGGACAGCAGGGATACGCAGTATTTT. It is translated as CATSDRGDPDSRDTQYF.

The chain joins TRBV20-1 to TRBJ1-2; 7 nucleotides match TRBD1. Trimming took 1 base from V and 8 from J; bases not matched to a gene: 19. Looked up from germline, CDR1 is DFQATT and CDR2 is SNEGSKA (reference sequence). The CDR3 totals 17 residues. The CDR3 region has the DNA TGCAGTGCTAGAGTCCGGGCGACAGGGCAAGAAGTTTTGGGCTACACCTTC. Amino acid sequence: CSARVRATGQEVLGYTF.

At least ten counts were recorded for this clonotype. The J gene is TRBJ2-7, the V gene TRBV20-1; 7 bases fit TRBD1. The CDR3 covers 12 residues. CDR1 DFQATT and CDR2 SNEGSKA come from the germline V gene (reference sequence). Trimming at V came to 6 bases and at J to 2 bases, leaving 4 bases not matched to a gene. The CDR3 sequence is CSADRPPYEQYF. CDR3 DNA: TGCAGTGCGGACAGGCCCCCCTACGAGCAGTACTTC.

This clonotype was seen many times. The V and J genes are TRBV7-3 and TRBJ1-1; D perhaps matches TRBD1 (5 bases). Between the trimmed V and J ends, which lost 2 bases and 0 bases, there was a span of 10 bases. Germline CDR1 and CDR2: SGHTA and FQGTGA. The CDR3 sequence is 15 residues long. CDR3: CASSLQGTMNTEAFF. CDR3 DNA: TGTGCCAGCAGCTTACAGGGCACCATGAACACTGAAGCTTTCTTT.

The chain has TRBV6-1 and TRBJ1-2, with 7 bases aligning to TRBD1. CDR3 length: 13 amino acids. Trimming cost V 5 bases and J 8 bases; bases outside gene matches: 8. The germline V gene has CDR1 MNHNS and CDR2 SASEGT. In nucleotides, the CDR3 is TGTGCCAGCAGTAATGGCAGGGGGAGCGGCTACACCTTC. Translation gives CASSNGRGSGYTF.

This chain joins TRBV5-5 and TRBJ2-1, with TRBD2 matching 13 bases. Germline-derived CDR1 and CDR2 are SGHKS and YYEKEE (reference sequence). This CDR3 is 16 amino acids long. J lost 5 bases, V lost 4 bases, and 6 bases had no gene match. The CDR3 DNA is TGTGCCAGCAGCCCGGGACTAGCGGGGCTCCACAATGAGCAGTTCTTC. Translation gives CASSPGLAGLHNEQFF.

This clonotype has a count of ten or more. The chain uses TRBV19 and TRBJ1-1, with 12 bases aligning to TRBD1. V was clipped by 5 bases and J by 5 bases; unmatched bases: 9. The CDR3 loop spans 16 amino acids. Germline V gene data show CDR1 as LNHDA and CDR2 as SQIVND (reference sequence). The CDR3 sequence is CASSPRDRGRYTEAFF. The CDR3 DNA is TGTGCCAGTAGTCCCCGGGACAGGGGGCGGTATACTGAAGCTTTCTTT. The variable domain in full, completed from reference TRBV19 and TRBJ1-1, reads DGGITQSPKYLFRKEGQNVTLSCEQNLNHDAMYWYRQDPGQGLRLIYYSQIVNDFQKGDIAEGYSVSREKKESFPLTVTSAQKNPTAFYLCASSPRDRGRYTEAFFGQGTRLTVV.

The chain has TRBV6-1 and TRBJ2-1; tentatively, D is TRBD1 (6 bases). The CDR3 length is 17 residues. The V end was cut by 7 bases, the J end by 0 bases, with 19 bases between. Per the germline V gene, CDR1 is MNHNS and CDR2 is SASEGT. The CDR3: CASKRAHRVFSYNEQFF. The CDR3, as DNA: TGTGCCAGCAAGAGGGCCCACAGGGTCTTCTCCTACAATGAGCAGTTCTTC.

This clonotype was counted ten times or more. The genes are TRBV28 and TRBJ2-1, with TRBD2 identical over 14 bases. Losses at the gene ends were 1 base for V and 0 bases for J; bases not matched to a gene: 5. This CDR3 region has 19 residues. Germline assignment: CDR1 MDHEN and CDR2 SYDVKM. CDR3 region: CASSLFRLAGGSSYNEQFF. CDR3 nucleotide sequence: TGTGCCAGCAGTTTATTCCGACTAGCGGGAGGGAGCTCCTACAATGAGCAGTTCTTC.

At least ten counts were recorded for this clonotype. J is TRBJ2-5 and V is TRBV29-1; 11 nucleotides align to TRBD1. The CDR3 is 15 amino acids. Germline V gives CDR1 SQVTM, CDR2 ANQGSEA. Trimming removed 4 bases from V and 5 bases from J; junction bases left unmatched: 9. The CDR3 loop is CSVGSRTGGKETQYF. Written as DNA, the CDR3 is TGCAGCGTTGGATCGAGGACAGGGGGCAAGGAGACCCAGTACTTC.

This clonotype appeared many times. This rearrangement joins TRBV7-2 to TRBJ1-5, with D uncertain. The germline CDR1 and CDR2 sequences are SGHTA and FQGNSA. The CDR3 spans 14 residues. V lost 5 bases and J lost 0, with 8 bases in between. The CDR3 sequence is CASSRTDSNQPQHF. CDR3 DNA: TGTGCCAGCAGCCGGACGGATAGCAATCAGCCCCAGCATTTT.

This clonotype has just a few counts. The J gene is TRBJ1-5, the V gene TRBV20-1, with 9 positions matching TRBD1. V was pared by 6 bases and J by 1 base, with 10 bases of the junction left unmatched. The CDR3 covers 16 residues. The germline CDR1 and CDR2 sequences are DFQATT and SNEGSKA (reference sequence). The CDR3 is CSATDRGSFSNQPQHF. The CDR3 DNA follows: TGCAGTGCCACGGACAGGGGCAGTTTCAGCAATCAGCCCCAGCATTTT.

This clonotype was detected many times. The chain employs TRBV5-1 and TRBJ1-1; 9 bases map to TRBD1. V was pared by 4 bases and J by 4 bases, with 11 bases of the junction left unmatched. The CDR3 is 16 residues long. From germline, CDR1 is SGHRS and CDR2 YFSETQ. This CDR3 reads CASSAGQGTFSTEAFF. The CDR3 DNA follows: TGCGCCAGCAGCGCGGGACAGGGAACGTTTAGCACTGAAGCTTTCTTT.

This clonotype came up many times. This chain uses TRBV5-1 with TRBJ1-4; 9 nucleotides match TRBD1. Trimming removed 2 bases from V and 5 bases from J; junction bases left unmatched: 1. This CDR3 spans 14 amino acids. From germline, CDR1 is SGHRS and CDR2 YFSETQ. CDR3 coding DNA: TGCGCCAGCAGCTTCGGGACAGGGAATGAAAAACTGTTTTTT. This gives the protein CASSFGTGNEKLFF.

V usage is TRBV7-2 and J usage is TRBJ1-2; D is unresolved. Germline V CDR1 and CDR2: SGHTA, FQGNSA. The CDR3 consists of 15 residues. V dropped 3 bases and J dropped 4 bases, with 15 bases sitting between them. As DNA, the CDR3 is TGTGCCAGCAGCTTTTCCCACGACGGAACCTATGGCTACACCTTC. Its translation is CASSFSHDGTYGYTF.

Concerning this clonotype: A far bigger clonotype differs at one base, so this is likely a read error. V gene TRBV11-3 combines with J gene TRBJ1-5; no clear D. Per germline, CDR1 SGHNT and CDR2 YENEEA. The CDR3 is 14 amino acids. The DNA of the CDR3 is TGTGCCAGCAGCTTAGGGTTCGGGAATCAGCTCCAGCATTTT. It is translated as CASSLGFGNQLQHF.

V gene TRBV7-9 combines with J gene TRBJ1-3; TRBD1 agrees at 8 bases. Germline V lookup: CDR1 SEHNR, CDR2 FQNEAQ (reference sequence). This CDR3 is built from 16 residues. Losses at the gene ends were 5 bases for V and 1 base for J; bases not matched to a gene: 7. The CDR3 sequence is CASSLRTGYSGNTIYF. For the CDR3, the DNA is TGTGCCAGCAGCCTAAGGACAGGGTATTCTGGAAACACCATATATTTT.

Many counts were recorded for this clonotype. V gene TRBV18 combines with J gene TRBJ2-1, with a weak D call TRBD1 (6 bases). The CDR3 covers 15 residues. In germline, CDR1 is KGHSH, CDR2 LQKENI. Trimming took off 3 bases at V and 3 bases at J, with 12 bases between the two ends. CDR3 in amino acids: CASSPRDTLYNEQFF. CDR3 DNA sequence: TGTGCCAGCTCACCCCGGGACACCCTCTACAATGAGCAGTTCTTC.

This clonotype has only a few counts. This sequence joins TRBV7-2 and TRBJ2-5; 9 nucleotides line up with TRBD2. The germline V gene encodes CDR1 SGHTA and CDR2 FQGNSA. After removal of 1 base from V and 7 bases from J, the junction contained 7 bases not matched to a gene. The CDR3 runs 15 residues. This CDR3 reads CASSLGVAGVATQYF. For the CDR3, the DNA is TGTGCCAGCAGCTTAGGGGTAGCGGGAGTGGCGACCCAGTACTTC.